Detailed here is one TCR beta chain. Its antigen is unknown. This sample is part of a study of cytomegalovirus exposure and HLA in healthy donors. Study outcomes and limitations: Indistinguishable V segments, including TRBV6-2 and TRBV6-3, were excluded. The classifier, whose performance was assessed in both the original and validation cohorts, reportedly diagnosed cytomegalovirus status with high specificity and sensitivity.

A multiplex PCR was run with 60 Vbeta primers and 13 Jbeta primers. The repertoire was sequenced with immunoSEQ multiplex PCR; TCRdb's copy has only in-frame clones and lacks some. The profile shows more than 110,000 clones, roughly 79% of them singletons. The V and J ends lost 0 bases and 8 bases, in that order; junction bases with no gene match: 10. This CDR3 is 15 amino acids long. CDR1 is SGHNT, CDR2 YYREEE, per germline (reference sequence). The sequence came from a man between 18 and 29 years old in good health and CMV-seronegative. The rearrangement links TRBV5-4 to TRBJ2-7; 8 bases are a match to TRBD2. Sequencing was done on a sample of PBMCs. The CDR3 sequence: CASSLAESSGVKQYF. In nucleotides, the CDR3 is TGTGCCAGCAGCTTGGCGGAGAGTAGCGGGGTTAAGCAGTACTTC.